The 25 T cell receptor beta chains reported below all come from one sample, sequenced in a study of CD8+CD57+ T cells in acquired aplastic anemia. Genomic DNA provided the template from which TCR beta VDJ and CDR3 profiles were obtained. TCRdb re-analysed the reads in MiXCR, keeping a single row per CDR3 protein. The data contain about 150,000 distinct CDR3 sequences, about 52% of them singletons. Only patients with CD8+CD57+ cell expansion on flow cytometry were chosen for sequencing. Sequences were obtained from sorted CD4+, CD8+, or CD8+CD57+ T cells (not recorded which) from PBMCs. These receptors all stem from a human donor with aplastic anemia.

Worth noting for this clonotype: No conserved phenylalanine or tryptophan ends this CDR3, so it is likely a read error. This chain links TRBV2 with TRBJ1-2; 7 bases agree with TRBD1. The CDR3 is 12 residues long. From germline, CDR1 is SNHLY and CDR2 FYNNEI. The J segment lost 7 bases and the V segment lost 7 bases, leaving 6 bases of the junction unmatched. CDR3: CASTDRVCGYTL. CDR3 nucleotide sequence: TGTGCCAGCACCGACAGGGTTTGTGGCTACACCCTC.

V and J are TRBV5-5 and TRBJ2-7, with TRBD2 matching 7 bases. The CDR3 is made up of 16 amino acids. J lost 6 bases, V lost 0 bases, and 12 bases had no gene match. CDR1 is SGHKS and CDR2 is YYEKEE in the germline V gene (reference sequence). The CDR3 loop is CASSLAPLAKASEQYF. The DNA for the CDR3 is TGTGCCAGCAGCTTGGCCCCACTAGCGAAAGCGTCCGAGCAGTACTTC.

V usage is TRBV7-9 and J usage is TRBJ1-4; D might be TRBD1 (5 bases). The germline V gene encodes CDR1 SEHNR and CDR2 FQNEAQ (reference sequence). The CDR3 has 14 residues. The V and J ends lost 5 bases and 8 bases respectively, with 15 bases between them. In DNA, the CDR3 is TGTGCCAGCAGCAAATCCGGGACTACGGAAAAACTGTTTTTT. Residues: CASSKSGTTEKLFF.

In its sample, this clonotype was seen many times. The chain links TRBV20-1 to TRBJ1-5, with 9 bases that match TRBD1. Germline V lookup: CDR1 DFQATT, CDR2 SNEGSKA (reference sequence). The junction had 16 bases not matched to a gene; V was cut back by 5 bases and J by 5 bases. This CDR3 comprises 17 residues. The CDR3 DNA is TGCAGTGCTTCAGAAGGGTCCCCGGGACAGGGTGATCAGCCCCAGCATTTT. Protein sequence: CSASEGSPGQGDQPQHF.

The chain uses TRBV7-8 and TRBJ1-3; D possibly corresponds to TRBD1 (5 bases). Germline V gene lookup returns CDR1 SGHVS and CDR2 FQNEAQ. The length of the CDR3 is 13 residues. V was trimmed by 3 bases and J by 2 bases, leaving 5 bases between them. CDR3 in DNA: TGTGCCAGCAGCTTGGACACTGGAAACACCATATATTTT. Protein sequence: CASSLDTGNTIYF.

V is TRBV7-9 and J is TRBJ1-4; no firm D call. Germline assignment: CDR1 SEHNR and CDR2 FQNEAQ (reference sequence). V was pared by 4 bases and J by 2 bases, with 8 bases between. This CDR3 comprises 14 residues. For the CDR3, the DNA is TGTGCCAGCAGCTCTGGCAGCACTAATGAAAAACTGTTTTTT. This codes for CASSSGSTNEKLFF.

This rearrangement joins TRBV2 to TRBJ1-6, with TRBD1 as a possible D gene (6 bases). V shed 7 bases and J shed 0 bases, with 10 bases lying between them. CDR3 length: 15 residues. Germline V gives CDR1 SNHLY, CDR2 FYNNEI. CDR3 nucleotides: TGTGCCAGCAAGGACAGTAGCTCCTATAATTCACCCCTCCACTTT. Amino acid sequence: CASKDSSSYNSPLHF.

In this sample, this clonotype turned up many times. The CDR3 sequence is CASSSGTINTGELFF. The CDR3 DNA reads TGTGCCAGCAGTTCCGGGACAATCAACACCGGGGAGCTGTTTTTT. The chain combines TRBV6-5 with TRBJ2-2, with D maybe TRBD1 (6 bases). This CDR3 is 15 amino acids long. Trimming left V 4 bases short and J 2 bases short, with 11 bases between. Germline-derived CDR1 and CDR2 are MNHEY and SVGAGI.

The sample holds many counts of this clonotype. The chain uses TRBV19 and TRBJ2-5, with 7 positions matching TRBD1. This CDR3 comprises 15 residues. In germline, CDR1 is LNHDA, CDR2 SQIVND (reference sequence). J was trimmed by 5 bases and V by 5 bases; bases with no gene match: 11. CDR3 nucleotides: TGTGCCAGTAGTCCGGGACAGATCCTACGGGAGACCCAGTACTTC. Its protein product is CASSPGQILRETQYF.

This chain joins TRBV6-1 and TRBJ2-7; 7 nucleotides align to TRBD2. This CDR3 contains 15 residues. J gave up 2 bases and V 6 bases, and 10 bases lay outside the gene matches. CDR1 and CDR2 from the germline V gene are MNHNS and SASEGT. CDR3 amino acids: CASSPTIGTTYEQYF. For the CDR3, the DNA is TGTGCCAGCAGCCCAACCATTGGGACTACCTACGAGCAGTACTTC.

V is TRBV13 and J is TRBJ2-3, with 9 bases lining up with TRBD1. J lost 5 bases, V lost 2 bases, and 17 bases had no gene match. The CDR3 length is 19 residues. CDR1 is PRHDT, CDR2 FYEKMQ, per germline (reference sequence). This CDR3 reads CASSLLSGTGNRVGDTQYF. In DNA form, the CDR3 reads TGTGCCAGCAGCTTACTCTCCGGGACAGGGAATCGTGTTGGAGATACGCAGTATTTT.

This clonotype was picked up a small number of times. This may arise from a read error, as a much more abundant clone is one base away. J is TRBJ2-2 and V is TRBV7-8; 12 bases are shared with TRBD2. The CDR3 runs to 18 residues. Germline V gene sequence: CDR1 SGHVS, CDR2 FQNEAQ. The CDR3 region is CASSLATSGGGYTRELFF. The CDR3 DNA is TGTGCCAGCAGCTTGGCGACTAGCGGGGGAGGGTACACCAGGGAGCTGTTTTTT.

The V gene is TRBV10-2, the J gene TRBJ1-6; D gene uncertain. From germline, CDR1 is WSHSY and CDR2 SAAADI. Trimming removed 7 bases from V and 10 bases from J, with 17 bases in between. The CDR3 covers 14 residues. The CDR3 sequence is CASTVGREFSPLHF. Written as DNA, the CDR3 is TGCGCCAGCACCGTAGGACGGGAATTCTCACCCCTCCACTTT.

The rearrangement joins TRBV7-2 to TRBJ2-1; a weak D match, TRBD2 (6 bases). Germline-derived CDR1 and CDR2 are SGHTA and FQGNSA. CDR3 length equals 13 residues. V lost 1 base, J lost 13 bases, and 14 bases lay in between. In nucleotides, the CDR3 is TGTGCCAGCAGCTTAGGAATCCGGGACTTACAGTTCTTC. Amino acids: CASSLGIRDLQFF.

As for this clonotype: A much larger clonotype is one base distant, so this may be a read error. The V and J genes are TRBV6-2 or TRBV6-3 and TRBJ2-2; no clear D gene. The germline V and J ends were trimmed by 0 bases and 3 bases, with 5 bases remaining between them. CDR1 is MNHEY and CDR2 is SVGEGT in the germline V gene. This CDR3 is 14 amino acids long. The CDR3 sequence: CASSYSSDTGELFF. CDR3 DNA: TGTGCCAGCAGTTACTCGTCGGACACCGGGGAGCTGTTTTTT.

The J gene is TRBJ1-1, the V gene TRBV24-1; D is ambiguous. The V end was cut by 1 base, the J end by 6 bases, with 8 bases between. The CDR3 is made up of 13 amino acids. In germline, CDR1 is KGHDR, CDR2 SFDVKD. The CDR3 DNA reads as TGTGCCACCAGTGATTTAGGCCAAGCTGAAGCTTTCTTT. Translating gives CATSDLGQAEAFF.

V gene TRBV4-3 combines with J gene TRBJ2-6; 7 bases fit TRBD1. The CDR3 totals 18 residues. V dropped 4 bases and J dropped 0; count of bases not matched to a gene: 9. Germline V lookup: CDR1 LGHNA, CDR2 YSLEER. CDR3 sequence reads: CASSPGQVIFSGANVLTF. The CDR3 DNA reads as TGCGCCAGCAGCCCCGGACAGGTAATTTTCTCTGGGGCCAACGTCCTGACTTTC.

This clonotype appeared once. J is TRBJ2-1 and V is TRBV11-2; 8 positions match TRBD2. V lost 3 bases and J lost 9; bases outside the gene matches: 7. The CDR3 runs to 14 residues. Germline CDR1 is SGHAT and CDR2 is FQNNGV. The CDR3 region is CASSLGGLVAEQFF. CDR3 DNA: TGTGCCAGCAGCTTGGGGGGACTAGTCGCTGAGCAGTTCTTC.

This clonotype was counted a single time. The V and J genes are TRBV25-1 and TRBJ2-4; D perhaps matches TRBD1 (6 bases). This CDR3 contains 13 residues. The V gene lost 6 bases and the J gene lost 8 bases, with 14 bases spanning the gap. From germline, CDR1 is MGHDK and CDR2 SYGVNS. The CDR3 protein is CASRQGSLDIQYF. CDR3 DNA: TGTGCCAGCAGACAGGGTTCGTTAGACATTCAGTACTTC.

The rearrangement links TRBV29-1 to TRBJ2-1; no definite D call. The CDR3 has 13 residues. V gave up 8 bases and J gave up 3 bases, with 14 bases separating them. CDR1 is SQVTM, CDR2 ANQGSEA, per germline. This chain's CDR3 is CSFDPGYYNEQFF. CDR3 in DNA: TGCAGCTTCGATCCAGGTTACTACAATGAGCAGTTCTTC.

This clonotype was seen a handful of times. The V call is TRBV6-2 or TRBV6-3, the J call TRBJ2-1; possibly TRBD2 for D (5 bases). This CDR3 contains 16 residues. V lost 0 bases and J 2 bases, leaving 11 bases between the germline ends. CDR1 MNHEY and CDR2 SVGEGT come from the germline V gene. CDR3 residues: CASSYSSGETYNEQFF. CDR3 nucleotide sequence: TGTGCCAGCAGTTACTCGAGCGGAGAAACCTACAATGAGCAGTTCTTC.

The J gene is TRBJ2-7, the V gene TRBV10-1, with 7 positions matching TRBD2. Germline-derived CDR1 and CDR2 are WNHNN and SYGVQD (reference sequence). The CDR3 sequence is 13 residues long. V was clipped by 5 bases and J by 2 bases; unmatched bases: 3. CDR3 residues: CASSSSGPYEQYF. The CDR3 region has the DNA TGCGCCAGCAGTTCTAGCGGTCCCTACGAGCAGTACTTC.

The count of this clonotype is one. Since the CDR3 does not end with the conserved phenylalanine or tryptophan, this likely comes from a read error. The chain carries TRBV20-1 and TRBJ2-7, with a weak D call TRBD2 (6 bases). The CDR3 runs 11 residues. Trimming took off 1 base at V and 9 bases at J, with 10 bases between the two ends. CDR1 is DFQATT and CDR2 is SNEGSKA in the germline V gene (reference sequence). As DNA, the CDR3 is TGCAGTGCTAGAGCGGGAGACCGGCAGTACCTC. It yields the protein CSARAGDRQYL.

The genes are TRBV19 and TRBJ2-3; 12 bases align to TRBD2. Germline V lookup: CDR1 LNHDA, CDR2 SQIVND (reference sequence). CDR3 length: 15 residues. The J segment lost 6 bases and the V segment lost 7 bases, leaving 8 bases of the junction unmatched. The CDR3 DNA reads TGTGCCAGTACCGGCCTAGCGGGGGGGGTGGATACGCAGTATTTT. Encoded protein: CASTGLAGGVDTQYF.

About this clonotype itself: Since a much larger clone is just one base distant, this may be a read error. This chain links TRBV5-1 with TRBJ1-6; 7 bases match TRBD1. The V gene end was trimmed by 0 bases and the J gene end by 11 bases; junction bases not matched to a gene: 20. This CDR3 is built from 19 residues. CDR1 is SGHRS, CDR2 YFSETQ, per germline. CDR3 sequence reads: CASSLVRTGPLSSNPPLHF. The DNA for the CDR3 is TGCGCCAGCAGCTTGGTGAGGACAGGACCCCTTTCCTCGAATCCACCCCTCCACTTT.